What follows are 30 T cell receptor beta chains derived from one specimen sequenced in a study of Tregs in tolerant kidney transplant recipients. Profiling relied on immunoSEQ multiplex PCR, and the TCRdb table lists in-frame clones only, not all of them. The sample has about 110,000 clones, nearly 90% seen once. The sequences come from CD4+ T cells from blood, collected before the transplant. These receptors originate from a human donor who received a combined kidney and bone marrow transplant.

The V call is TRBV4-1, the J call TRBJ1-6, with a possible D match to TRBD1 (6 bases). Trimming took 1 base from V and 7 from J, leaving 20 bases between them. The CDR3 contains 18 residues. The germline V gene encodes CDR1 MGHRA and CDR2 YSYEKL. The CDR3 DNA reads TGCGCCAGCAGCCAAGGTCAGGGGCCGGTGGGTAGGAATTCACCCCTCCACTTT. Translating gives CASSQGQGPVGRNSPLHF.

V gene TRBV5-1 combines with J gene TRBJ2-5; TRBD1 matches 11 bases. CDR1 and CDR2 (germline): SGHRS, YFSETQ. The J segment lost 5 bases and the V segment lost 0 bases, leaving 0 bases of the junction unmatched. The CDR3 consists of 14 residues. The CDR3 sequence is CASSLGDRGETQYF. The CDR3 DNA is TGCGCCAGCAGCTTGGGGGACAGGGGGGAGACCCAGTACTTC.

The rearrangement links TRBV29-1 to TRBJ1-5; perhaps TRBD1 as D (5 bases). Trimming removed 4 bases from V and 4 bases from J, with 14 bases in between. This CDR3 contains 14 residues. The germline V gene encodes CDR1 SQVTM and CDR2 ANQGSEA. CDR3 sequence reads: CSVGVGGGNQPQHF. The CDR3 DNA is TGCAGCGTTGGGGTAGGCGGGGGGAATCAGCCCCAGCATTTT.

The rearrangement joins TRBV19 to TRBJ2-2; 8 bases are shared with TRBD2. V lost 6 bases to trimming and J lost 4 bases; unmatched junction nucleotides: 4. CDR1 is LNHDA and CDR2 is SQIVND in the germline V gene (reference sequence). This CDR3 region has 14 residues. CDR3 nucleotides: TGTGCCAGTAGAGTCCTAGCGGGCACCGGGGAGCTGTTTTTT. This gives the protein CASRVLAGTGELFF.

The CDR3, as DNA: TGTGCCAGCAGTGACTCCGGGACAGGGTACCCCGGGGAGCTGTTTTTT. It specifies CASSDSGTGYPGELFF. The chain links TRBV6-4 to TRBJ2-2; 9 nucleotides agree with TRBD1. The germline CDR1 and CDR2 sequences are MRHNA and SNTAGT. The CDR3 covers 16 residues. Trimming cost V 0 bases and J 6 bases; bases outside gene matches: 5.

This clone was seen once. The gene calls are TRBV29-1 and TRBJ1-2; 7 bases match TRBD1. Trimming took 2 bases from V and 8 from J; bases not matched to a gene: 11. Germline values: CDR1 SQVTM, CDR2 ANQGSEA. The CDR3 contains 14 residues. The CDR3 sequence: CSVENGIRGEGYTF. CDR3 coding DNA: TGCAGCGTTGAAAATGGCATCAGGGGGGAAGGCTACACCTTC.

The rearrangement links TRBV7-9 to TRBJ2-5, with D tentatively TRBD1 (8 bases). Trimming removed 5 bases at V and 7 bases at J, with 20 bases between. The CDR3 runs 15 residues. Germline V gene lookup returns CDR1 SEHNR and CDR2 FQNEAQ (reference sequence). CDR3 nucleotides: TGTGCCAGCAGCCAACGGGGGGCACAGGGGGTGACCCAGTACTTC. It yields the protein CASSQRGAQGVTQYF.

This clone was recorded only once. The chain has TRBV2 and TRBJ2-2, with 7 bases identical to TRBD2. Germline values: CDR1 SNHLY, CDR2 FYNNEI. The CDR3 has 14 amino acids. V was pared by 6 bases and J by 0 bases, with 1 base of the junction left unmatched. In DNA form, the CDR3 reads TGTGCCAGCAGCGCGGGAGCGAACACCGGGGAGCTGTTTTTT. It codes for CASSAGANTGELFF.

The CDR3 loop is CASSLGGSGSEEFF. CDR3 nucleotide sequence: TGCGCCAGCAGCCTTGGAGGGAGCGGGAGCGAGGAGTTCTTC. The V call is TRBV5-1, the J call TRBJ2-1, with 8 bases lining up with TRBD2. The germline CDR1 and CDR2 sequences are SGHRS and YFSETQ. This CDR3 is built from 14 residues. V shed 4 bases and J 14 bases; nucleotides not matched to a gene: 14.

The chain carries TRBV28 and TRBJ2-5; 10 nucleotides align to TRBD1. J lost 5 bases, V lost 3 bases, and 3 bases had no gene match. CDR3 length equals 14 residues. Germline CDR1 MDHEN, CDR2 SYDVKM. CDR3 in DNA: TGTGCCAGCAGTTTTGACAGGGGGCGGGAGACCCAGTACTTC. Protein product: CASSFDRGRETQYF.

The V call is TRBV28, the J call TRBJ1-1; no reliable D call. V lost 6 bases and J lost 5, with 7 bases in between. The CDR3 contains 11 residues. Germline CDR1 MDHEN, CDR2 SYDVKM. This CDR3 is CASSRITEAFF. The CDR3, as DNA: TGTGCCAGCAGCCGTATAACTGAAGCTTTCTTT.

J is TRBJ2-3 and V is TRBV14; TRBD2 matches at 7 bases. The junction had 1 base not matched to a gene; V was cut back by 1 base and J by 0 bases. Germline-derived CDR1 and CDR2 are SGHDN and FVKESK. The CDR3 sequence is 15 residues long. The CDR3 here is CASSQGRGSTDTQYF. The CDR3 nucleotides read TGTGCCAGCAGCCAAGGGCGGGGGAGCACAGATACGCAGTATTTT.

The CDR3 is CASSGSYNTIYF. The CDR3, as DNA: TGTGCCAGCAGTGGGTCCTATAACACCATATATTTT. V is TRBV25-1 and J is TRBJ1-3; the D is unclear. The V gene's germline CDR1 is MGHDK and CDR2 SYGVNS. Deletions cut 4 bases from V and 7 bases from J, with 8 bases between. The CDR3 is 12 residues long.

This clone has only a few counts. This chain uses TRBV18 with TRBJ1-1; perhaps TRBD1 as D (6 bases). V was trimmed by 3 bases and J by 3 bases, leaving 8 bases between them. The germline CDR1 and CDR2 sequences are KGHSH and LQKENI. The CDR3 consists of 13 residues. The CDR3 spells CASSPWTDTEAFF. CDR3 nucleotides: TGTGCCAGCTCACCTTGGACAGACACTGAAGCTTTCTTT.

The sample holds one count of this clone. The sample carries other DNA sequences with the same CDR3. The chain recombines TRBV27 with TRBJ1-4; TRBD1 is a possible D gene (6 bases). Trimming took 3 bases from V and 5 from J, leaving 7 bases between them. The germline V gene encodes CDR1 MNHEY and CDR2 SMNVEV (reference sequence). This CDR3 is 13 amino acids long. Here the CDR3 DNA reads TGTGCCAGCAGTTTTGGGGGCAATGAAAAACTGTTTTTT. Protein: CASSFGGNEKLFF.

The rearrangement uses TRBV30 and TRBJ2-1, with D unclear. Looked up from germline, CDR1 is GTSNPN and CDR2 is SVGIG (reference sequence). Trimming pared 2 bases from V and 5 bases from J, leaving 4 bases between. There are 11 residues in the CDR3. CDR3 bases: TGTGCCTGGAGTTTTAACAATGAGCAGTTCTTC. Its protein product is CAWSFNNEQFF.

V gene TRBV6-5 combines with J gene TRBJ2-1; 12 bases line up with TRBD2. The V segment lost 7 bases and the J segment 8 bases; nucleotides outside the gene matches: 6. Germline V lookup: CDR1 MNHEY, CDR2 SVGAGI. The CDR3 loop spans 14 amino acids. CDR3 DNA: TGTGCCAGCAACAGACTAGCGGGAGTTGATGAGCAGTTCTTC. It is translated as CASNRLAGVDEQFF.

The J gene is TRBJ2-7, the V gene TRBV27; D is possibly TRBD2 (6 bases). Germline V CDR1 and CDR2: MNHEY, SMNVEV (reference sequence). The CDR3 has 13 amino acids. The ends were cut back, 5 bases at V and 4 bases at J, with 12 bases in the middle. The CDR3 loop reads CASSKEGGYEQYF. CDR3 DNA sequence: TGTGCCAGCAGTAAGGAGGGCGGGTACGAGCAGTACTTC.

The V gene is TRBV9, the J gene TRBJ2-1; 7 bases agree with TRBD2. J was trimmed by 7 bases and V by 4 bases; bases with no gene match: 14. CDR1 is SGDLS and CDR2 is YYNGEE in the germline V gene. The CDR3 covers 16 residues. CDR3 region: CASSPSRDYRVNEQFF. CDR3 nucleotides: TGTGCCAGCAGCCCTAGCCGGGACTACCGGGTGAATGAGCAGTTCTTC.

The chain has TRBV5-1 and TRBJ2-1, with 10 bases fitting TRBD1. The CDR3 totals 15 residues. V shed 4 bases, J shed 6 bases, and the junction held 7 bases outside the gene matches. Germline assignment: CDR1 SGHRS and CDR2 YFSETQ. The chain's CDR3 is CASSLRTGGRNEQFF. CDR3 DNA: TGCGCCAGCAGCCTCCGGACAGGGGGTCGCAATGAGCAGTTCTTC.

The chain uses TRBV11-2 and TRBJ2-5, with D possibly TRBD1 on 5 matching bases. Germline V gene data show CDR1 as SGHAT and CDR2 as FQNNGV. The V end was cut by 5 bases, the J end by 0 bases, with 7 bases between. The CDR3 is 13 amino acids. In nucleotides, the CDR3 is TGTGCCAGCAGCCCAGGGTACCAAGAGACCCAGTACTTC. It encodes CASSPGYQETQYF.

This chain links TRBV6-5 with TRBJ2-7; D is ambiguous. The germline V gene has CDR1 MNHEY and CDR2 SVGAGI. Trimming took 4 bases from V and 2 from J, leaving 6 bases between them. This CDR3 is 12 amino acids long. The CDR3 here is CASSSYTYEQYF. The CDR3 DNA is TGTGCCAGCAGTTCCTATACCTACGAGCAGTACTTC.

The J gene is TRBJ2-1, the V gene TRBV11-2, with D possibly TRBD1 on 5 matching bases. This CDR3 has 13 residues. Trimming left V 1 base short and J 9 bases short, with 10 bases between. Per the germline V gene, CDR1 is SGHAT and CDR2 is FQNNGV. The CDR3 here is CASSLGRVAEQFF. CDR3 sequence (DNA): TGTGCCAGCAGCTTAGGCAGGGTGGCTGAGCAGTTCTTC.

This clone was detected a few times. The chain couples TRBV19 to TRBJ1-3; possible D gene TRBD1, 6 bases. Trimming removed 7 bases at V and 2 bases at J, with 12 bases between. Germline lookup yields CDR1 LNHDA and CDR2 SQIVND (reference sequence). The CDR3 consists of 14 residues. The CDR3 reads CASNSPGAGNTIYF. CDR3 in DNA: TGTGCCAGTAACTCTCCAGGGGCTGGAAACACCATATATTTT.

The gene calls are TRBV29-1 and TRBJ1-1; D uncertain. This CDR3 is 9 amino acids long. The V end was cut by 7 bases, the J end by 7 bases, with 7 bases between. CDR1 SQVTM and CDR2 ANQGSEA come from the germline V gene. The DNA of the CDR3 is TGCAGCGCAGGATATGAAGCTTTCTTT. Protein: CSAGYEAFF.

This clone was recorded only once. The chain carries TRBV4-1 and TRBJ1-6; 9 bases map to TRBD1. The germline V gene has CDR1 MGHRA and CDR2 YSYEKL. CDR3 length: 15 amino acids. Trimming removed 3 bases from V and 13 bases from J; junction bases left unmatched: 10. DNA of the CDR3: TGCGCCAGCAGCCATCCCGGGACAGGGTCGAACCCCCTCCACTTT. Protein product: CASSHPGTGSNPLHF.

V gene TRBV5-1 combines with J gene TRBJ1-3; D is possibly TRBD1 (5 bases). Per germline, CDR1 SGHRS and CDR2 YFSETQ. The length of the CDR3 is 16 residues. V gave up 4 bases and J gave up 4 bases, with 18 bases separating them. CDR3 amino acids: CASSQTVVSVGNTIYF. CDR3 coding DNA: TGCGCCAGCAGCCAGACAGTCGTCTCTGTGGGAAACACCATATATTTT.

The gene calls are TRBV28 and TRBJ1-6, with a possible D match to TRBD1 (6 bases). The CDR3 is made up of 14 amino acids. CDR1 is MDHEN, CDR2 SYDVKM, per germline. V gave up 7 bases and J gave up 11 bases, with 18 bases separating them. The CDR3 loop reads CASNIQGFAAPLHF. The CDR3 DNA follows: TGTGCCAGCAATATACAGGGCTTTGCGGCACCCCTCCACTTT.

Written as DNA, the CDR3 is TGTGCCAGCAGCTTCCGGACAGGATCCTACGAGCAGTACTTC. This translates into CASSFRTGSYEQYF. The V and J genes are TRBV5-4 and TRBJ2-7; 7 nucleotides line up with TRBD1. J lost 1 base, V lost 2 bases, and 3 bases had no gene match. CDR3 length: 14 amino acids. Germline V gene sequence: CDR1 SGHNT, CDR2 YYREEE (reference sequence).

This chain joins TRBV6-4 and TRBJ2-2; possibly TRBD1 for D (6 bases). The ends were cut back, 6 bases at V and 7 bases at J, with 15 bases in the middle. The CDR3 contains 14 residues. CDR1 and CDR2 from the germline V gene are MRHNA and SNTAGT. The CDR3 sequence is CASREWQGYGELFF. The CDR3 DNA reads as TGTGCCAGCAGAGAGTGGCAGGGGTACGGGGAGCTGTTTTTT.